This T cell receptor beta chain is from a study of shared clonotypes between healthy human individuals. On the study more broadly: Donors had three CD4 naive, three CD4 memory, two CD8 naive and one CD8 memory plate apiece.

Genomic DNA belonging to each subset was distributed in equal measure over several immunoSEQ plates. The protocol was immunoSEQ multiplex PCR, while the TCRdb copy is restricted to in-frame clones and leaves out a portion. Seen here are 2,100,000 or so clones, about 94% observed once, and the top ten hold 0.13%. The donors, healthy adults who were HIV-negative, had experienced no recent acute infections or vaccinations. Every donor, a Caucasian adult, lived in Nashville, Tennessee. CDR3 length: 11 residues. Germline CDR1 SGHRS, CDR2 YFSETQ. V shed 4 bases and J shed 8 bases, with 6 bases lying between them.

The sequenced sample consisted of naive CD4+ T cells sorted from blood. Regarding subset: CD45RA+ positively selected. This TCR was recovered from a man aged 18 to 30 in good health. The chain recombines TRBV5-1 with TRBJ2-2; D is undetermined. CDR3 coding DNA: TGCGCCAGCAGCGAATATGGGGAGCTGTTTTTT. Translation: CASSEYGELFF.